The text below deals with one T cell receptor beta chain. Antigen specificity is unknown. This entry comes from a study of cytomegalovirus exposure and HLA in healthy donors. Study observations and caveats: In a later analysis, at a false discovery rate of 0.05, 16,951 TCR beta sequences were associated with HLA alleles. The authors considered a cluster of highly shared sequence variants likely to be a sequencing artifact.

CDR3 length: 13 residues. With 3 bases clipped from V and 5 bases from J, the junction kept 0 bases outside the gene matches. Looked up from germline, CDR1 is SGHTA and CDR2 is FQGNSA. Primers for the PCR totalled 60 Vbeta and 13 Jbeta. The protocol was immunoSEQ multiplex PCR, while the TCRdb copy is restricted to in-frame clones and leaves out a portion. The sample has more than 85,000 clones, around three quarters seen once. This receptor was taken from a male donor in good health and CMV-seropositive. Sequenced material: PBMCs. The chain couples TRBV7-2 to TRBJ1-1; 10 nucleotides align to TRBD1. Here the CDR3 reads CASSLGQGTEAFF. CDR3 sequence (DNA): TGTGCCAGCAGCTTGGGACAGGGGACTGAAGCTTTCTTT.